Following are 19 T cell receptor beta chains from one sample sequenced in a study of tumor-infiltrating lymphocytes in primary liver carcinoma (dated by TCRdb to 2016 to 2017). Data came from an Illumina HiSeq 2500. A constant-region primer and ProtoScript II reverse transcriptase were used to reverse-transcribe TCRbeta-specific cDNA from about 530 ng total RNA. The TCRbeta libraries were prepared through three rounds of nested multiplex PCR following a slightly modified ARM-PCR procedure. The first two PCR rounds used multiplex TRBV1-TRBV30 forward primers with a Cbeta reverse primer, each for about 10 cycles. The public reads were quality trimmed at Q25 with fastp and then assembled into clones with MiXCR by TCRdb, keeping productive beta chains. For every CDR3 protein sequence, its rows merge into one entry that carries the most common genes and DNA. Present in this sample are about 330,000 distinct CDR3 sequences, almost 65% of which were seen just once. Clones ranked in the top ten supply about 6% of the sample.

Blood RNA was extracted from unsorted whole blood using TRIzol reagent, and germline DNA was obtained with the DNeasy Blood & Tissue kit. Sequenced input: peripheral blood. The receptors were gathered from a man between 35 and 55 years old with primary liver carcinoma and hepatitis B virus infection.

The V and J genes are TRBV7-2 and TRBJ2-2; no clear D gene. This CDR3 comprises 14 residues. The germline V gene has CDR1 SGHTA and CDR2 FQGNSA. The germline V and J ends were trimmed by 5 bases and 5 bases, with 12 bases remaining between them. The CDR3 sequence: CASSPLSRTGELFF. CDR3 nucleotide sequence: TGTGCCAGCAGCCCACTGAGTAGGACCGGGGAGCTGTTTTTT.

A word on this clonotype: A much larger clone lies one base from this, so it may be a read error. CDR3 sequence: CASSQAEVTSVRYEQYF. CDR3 in DNA: TGTGCCAGCAGCCAAGCGGAGGTGACTAGTGTTCGCTACGAGCAGTACTTC. The V call is TRBV11-2, the J call TRBJ2-7; weak D call: TRBD2 (6 bases). CDR3 length: 17 residues. Trimming took off 5 bases at V and 3 bases at J, with 23 bases between the two ends. CDR1 is SGHAT and CDR2 is FQNNGV in the germline V gene.

This clonotype has a count of ten or more. The gene calls are TRBV4-2 and TRBJ2-2, with a weak D call TRBD2 (6 bases). V dropped 6 bases and J dropped 0 bases, with 17 bases sitting between them. Germline V gene sequence: CDR1 LGHNA, CDR2 YNFKEQ. CDR3 length equals 17 residues. The CDR3 here is CASSRRGGDSNTGELFF. The CDR3 region has the DNA TGTGCCAGCAGTCGCCGGGGCGGGGACTCGAACACCGGGGAGCTGTTTTTT.

Concerning this clonotype itself: A much larger clonotype is one base distant, so this may be a read error. The chain uses TRBV6-2 or TRBV6-3 and TRBJ2-4; perhaps TRBD1 as D (6 bases). Germline assignment: CDR1 MNHEY and CDR2 SVGEGT. The CDR3 spans 20 residues. Trimming left V 3 bases short and J 3 bases short, with 27 bases between. CDR3 nucleotide sequence: TGTGCCAGCAGTTATATAGGACAGCAACTCGGAAAATTAGTCAAAAACATTCAGTACTTC. It encodes CASSYIGQQLGKLVKNIQYF.

The V call is TRBV28, the J call TRBJ2-7, with unresolved D. Germline V gene sequence: CDR1 MDHEN, CDR2 SYDVKM. V lost 6 bases to trimming and J lost 3 bases, with 3 bases between them. The CDR3 has 10 amino acids. The CDR3 loop is CASSLYEQYF. CDR3 nucleotide sequence: TGTGCCAGCAGCCTCTACGAGCAGTACTTC.

A remark on this clonotype: At one end the junction does not follow the germline gene, possibly because of a read error. The chain joins TRBV11-2 to TRBJ1-1; D is unclear. This CDR3 has 13 amino acids. Germline CDR1 is SGHAT and CDR2 is FQNNGV. The CDR3 sequence: CTSSLVLDTVAFF. In DNA form, the CDR3 reads TGTACCAGCAGCCTAGTATTAGACACTGTAGCTTTCTTT.

Many counts were recorded for this clonotype. The chain uses TRBV29-1 and TRBJ2-2; the D is unclear. The CDR3 has 14 residues. Looked up from germline, CDR1 is SQVTM and CDR2 is ANQGSEA. Trimming took 4 bases from V and 1 from J, leaving 10 bases between them. In DNA form, the CDR3 reads TGCAGCGTTGTCCCTCAGCTGAACACCGGGGAGCTGTTTTTT. This encodes CSVVPQLNTGELFF.

This clonotype was seen just once. The genes are TRBV11-2 and TRBJ2-7; weak D call: TRBD2 (5 bases). Deletions cut 8 bases from V and 0 bases from J, with 17 bases between. Germline V gene data show CDR1 as SGHAT and CDR2 as FQNNGV. The CDR3 consists of 15 residues. CDR3 loop: CASCPETGISYEQYF. In DNA, the CDR3 is TGTGCCAGCTGTCCGGAGACGGGGATCTCCTACGAGCAGTACTTC.

A note on this clonotype: At one of its ends the junction is not consistent with the germline gene, which may arise from a read error. The V call is TRBV6-2 or TRBV6-3, the J call TRBJ2-2, with D possibly being TRBD2 (6 bases). CDR1 is MNHEY and CDR2 is SVGEGT in the germline V gene. CDR3 size: 15 residues. CDR3 in amino acids: CASRKHGGATVELFF. The CDR3 region has the DNA TGTGCCAGCAGAAAGCACGGCGGGGCCACCGTGGAGCTGTTTTTT.

V is TRBV11-1 and J is TRBJ2-7; 9 nucleotides line up with TRBD1. The V and J ends lost 5 bases and 6 bases, in that order; junction bases with no gene match: 11. The germline V gene has CDR1 SGHAT and CDR2 FQDESV (reference sequence). This CDR3 region has 15 residues. The CDR3 protein is CASSRGRDRVCEQYF. The DNA for the CDR3 is TGTGCCAGCAGCAGAGGGCGGGACAGGGTCTGCGAGCAGTACTTC.

Regarding this clonotype: At one end the junction does not follow the germline gene, possibly because of a read error. This chain connects TRBV6-2 or TRBV6-3 to TRBJ1-6, with 10 bases that match TRBD1. Germline V gene data show CDR1 as MNHEY and CDR2 as SVGEGT. The CDR3 loop spans 15 amino acids. CDR3 sequence (DNA): TGTGCCAGCAGTCTGACAGGGGGCGATAATTCACCCCTCTACTTT. It codes for CASSLTGGDNSPLYF.

V is TRBV11-2 and J is TRBJ2-5; 9 bases align to TRBD2. CDR1 and CDR2 from the germline V gene are SGHAT and FQNNGV. With V trimmed by 1 base and J by 4 bases, 4 bases remained unmatched. CDR3 length equals 15 residues. CDR3 DNA sequence: TGTGCCAGCAGCTTAGGATCAGCGGGGGGAGAGACCCAGTACTTC. Translation: CASSLGSAGGETQYF. The variable domain in full, with the rest retrieved from reference TRBV11-2 and TRBJ2-5, is EAGVAQSPRYKIIEKRQSVAFWCNPISGHATLYWYQQILGQGPKLLIQFQNNGVVDDSQLPKDRFSAERLKGVDSTLKIQPAKLEDSAVYLCASSLGSAGGETQYFGPGTRLLVL.

Worth noting for this clonotype: Given a much more abundant clone one base away, this may be a read error. The chain employs TRBV28 and TRBJ1-6; tentative D call: TRBD1 (5 bases). CDR1 and CDR2 (germline): MDHEN, SYDVKM. This CDR3 is built from 14 residues. CDR3 in amino acids: CTSGTGTGKRPLHF. The CDR3 DNA reads as TGTACCAGCGGCACCGGGACGGGGAAGAGACCCCTCCACTTT.

This chain uses TRBV11-2 with TRBJ2-7; D possibly corresponds to TRBD2 (6 bases). Germline-derived CDR1 and CDR2 are SGHAT and FQNNGV. Deletions cut 2 bases from V and 2 bases from J, with 16 bases between. The CDR3 consists of 16 residues. The CDR3 sequence is CASSLYHGGFPYEQYF. CDR3 DNA sequence: TGTGCCAGCAGCTTATACCACGGGGGATTCCCCTACGAGCAGTACTTC.

Concerning this clonotype: A much larger clone sits a single nucleotide away, making a read error possible. The chain recombines TRBV29-1 with TRBJ2-5; D is unclear. Germline V CDR1 and CDR2: SQVTM, ANQGSEA. The V and J ends lost 8 bases and 4 bases respectively, with 11 bases between them. The CDR3 is made up of 11 amino acids. The CDR3, as DNA: TGCAGCATCATAGGAGCAGAGACCCAGTACTTC. Protein product: CSIIGAETQYF.

Worth noting for this clonotype: This may come from a read error, since a much larger clone is one base off. The CDR3 nucleotides read TGTGCCAGCAGCCCATCGGGACGGACAACAGATACGCAGTATTTT. Translating it yields CASSPSGRTTDTQYF. The chain couples TRBV5-4 to TRBJ2-3, with D perhaps TRBD1 or TRBD2 (5 bases each). Germline CDR1 is SGHNT and CDR2 is YYREEE (reference sequence). V was cut by 4 bases and J by 3 bases, with 15 bases left in between. The CDR3 runs 15 residues.

Worth noting for this clonotype: Sequence at one end of the junction differs from germline and may be a read error. The chain is built from TRBV28 and TRBJ2-1; D is perhaps TRBD2 (7 bases). The CDR3 sequence is 12 residues long. Germline-derived CDR1 and CDR2 are MDHEN and SYDVKM. Here the CDR3 DNA reads TGTGCCAGCAGCCAGGGGACTAATGAGCACTTCTTC. This gives the protein CASSQGTNEHFF.

J is TRBJ2-7 and V is TRBV11-2; D remains ambiguous. There are 16 residues in the CDR3. Deletions cut 0 bases from V and 4 bases from J, with 16 bases between. The germline V gene encodes CDR1 SGHAT and CDR2 FQNNGV. As DNA, the CDR3 is TGTGCCAGCAGCTTAGATCTTACCGGGCTTGGTTACGAGCAGTACTTC. As protein: CASSLDLTGLGYEQYF.

The CDR3 spells CASSAHEGETQYF. The CDR3 region has the DNA TGTGCCAGCAGCGCCCACGAGGGGGAGACCCAGTACTTC. This rearrangement joins TRBV13 to TRBJ2-5; D possibly matches TRBD1 or TRBD2 (5 bases each). Trimming removed 5 bases at V and 5 bases at J, with 12 bases between. Germline V CDR1 and CDR2: PRHDT, FYEKMQ (reference sequence). The CDR3 extends over 13 amino acids.